The rows below give T cell receptor beta chains drawn from one sample of a study of cytomegalovirus exposure and HLA in healthy donors. TCRdb keeps only in-frame clones here, not all; method: immunoSEQ multiplex PCR. The data hold some 190,000 clones, with 70% to 80% observed a single time. The sample consisted of PBMCs. Receptors were obtained from a woman in her forties or fifties in good health and CMV-seronegative. CDR3s include the opening cysteine and the closing phenylalanine or tryptophan. A D gene is named only where the DNA matches it firmly. Clone size appears in some rows only: once, few, many, or a class for an expanded clone.

j_call | v_call | d_call | clone_size | cdr3_nt | cdr3_aa
TRBJ1-4 | TRBV7-2 | TRBD1 | - | TGTGCCAGCAGCCCAGGACAGGGTAAATCATATGTCGAAAAACTGTTTTTT | CASSPGQGKSYVEKLFF
TRBJ2-5 | TRBV4-3 | TRBD2 | - | TGCGCCAGCAGCCAAGATTGGGGGACTAGCGGGGTAGATCAAGAGACCCAGTACTTC | CASSQDWGTSGVDQETQYF
TRBJ2-3 | TRBV9 | TRBD2 | - | TGTGCCAGCAGCCCCGGGAGGCGCACAGATACGCAGTATTTT | CASSPGRRTDTQYF
TRBJ2-3 | TRBV19 | - | - | TGTGCCAGTAGTATCGGACAGACAGATACGCAGTATTTT | CASSIGQTDTQYF
TRBJ2-3 | TRBV19 | - | - | TGTGCCAGTAGTTGGGGCCCTAGCACAGATACGCAGTATTTT | CASSWGPSTDTQYF
TRBJ1-1 | TRBV5-4 | - | - | TGTGCCAGCAGCATGAGACAGGAGCCTGAAGCTTTCTTT | CASSMRQEPEAFF
TRBJ2-3 | TRBV7-9 | TRBD2 | - | TGTGCCAGCAGCTTTCGAGCGGGAAGGTCAGATACGCAGTATTTT | CASSFRAGRSDTQYF
TRBJ2-1 | TRBV10-3 | TRBD2 | few | TGTGCCATCAGTGATGGATGGTCTAGCGGGTCCTCAGAGCAGTTCTTC | CAISDGWSSGSSEQFF
TRBJ1-5 | TRBV28 | TRBD1 | - | TGTGCCAGCAGCCCCGGGACAGGGAGAGGACAGCCCCAGCATTTT | CASSPGTGRGQPQHF
TRBJ1-4 | TRBV29-1 | - | - | TGCAGCGTTGCCGGGAGGGGAACTAATGAAAAACTGTTTTTT | CSVAGRGTNEKLFF
TRBJ2-5 | TRBV28 | - | - | TGTGCCAGCACCCCCTCCCCCTTGCCTACCGAGACCCAGTACTTC | CASTPSPLPTETQYF